This TCR beta chain stems from a study of blood T cell repertoires in COVID-19. Study context: Whether acute or convalescent, the COVID-19 samples came from the United States, Italy and Spain. Sources were T cells, B-cell-depleted T cells, or PBMCs; the material itself was cDNA or gDNA.

In germline, CDR1 is GTSNPN, CDR2 SVGIG (reference sequence). The trim removed 3 bases at V and 2 bases at J, leaving 3 bases unmatched. The length of the CDR3 is 15 residues. The repertoire was sequenced with immunoSEQ multiplex PCR; TCRdb's copy has only in-frame clones and lacks some. The sample includes around 24,000 clones, around 85% of them seen just once. The sequence was collected from a man aged 50 to 59 with active or convalescent COVID-19. The J gene is TRBJ2-7, the V gene TRBV30; TRBD2 aligns across 14 bases. The material sequenced was peripheral blood. CDR3 protein: CAWRRLAGGPYEQYF. CDR3 DNA sequence: TGTGCCTGGAGGAGACTAGCGGGAGGGCCCTACGAGCAGTACTTC.